This TCR beta chain emerged from a study of T cell responses to AZD1222 COVID-19 vaccine. Study-wide results and caveats: There were mostly white British donors and more females than males, and clonal diversity was possibly underestimated.

As to this clone: Its antigen is unknown.

Profiling relied on immunoSEQ multiplex PCR, and the TCRdb table lists in-frame clones only, not all of them. The sample shows fewer than 95,000 clones, roughly nine tenths of them seen only once. This CDR3 region has 18 residues. Germline V gene data show CDR1 as SGHRS and CDR2 as YFSETQ. Trimming at V came to 2 bases and at J to 1 base, leaving 12 bases not matched to a gene. This TCR was recovered from an adult in good health. This specimen consisted of peripheral blood, obtained on day 0 of AZD1222 vaccination. The rearrangement joins TRBV5-1 to TRBJ1-1, with TRBD1 matching over 9 bases. CDR3 in DNA: TGCGCCAGCAGCTTAAGTCTGCTTGGGACAGGGCAGAACACTGAAGCTTTCTTT. Its protein product is CASSLSLLGTGQNTEAFF.